These 28 T cell receptor beta chains were all obtained from the same sample, sequenced in a study of T cell changes during pregnancy in multiple sclerosis. TCRdb's table, derived via immunoSEQ multiplex PCR, lists solely in-frame clones and lacks some. The table shows about 70,000 clones, with roughly 92% occurring only once. Sample: CD8+ T cells from peripheral blood mononuclear cells, taken in the third trimester of pregnancy. These receptors all come from a female donor in good health, enrolled as a control in a pregnancy study.

V and J are TRBV7-9 and TRBJ1-2; D uncertain. Germline CDR1 is SEHNR and CDR2 is FQNEAQ (reference sequence). CDR3 length: 11 residues. Trimming took 0 bases from V and 12 from J, leaving 8 bases between them. For the CDR3, the DNA is TGTGCCAGCAGCTTAGCAGGCGACAACACCTTC. Protein product: CASSLAGDNTF.

The chain uses TRBV9 and TRBJ2-7; D perhaps matches TRBD2 (6 bases). CDR3 length: 13 residues. The germline V gene encodes CDR1 SGDLS and CDR2 YYNGEE. V gave up 0 bases and J gave up 5 bases, with 9 bases separating them. CDR3 sequence reads: CASSVAGTDEQYF. The CDR3 DNA reads as TGTGCCAGCAGCGTAGCAGGGACTGACGAGCAGTACTTC.

The genes are TRBV27 and TRBJ1-2; 9 nucleotides line up with TRBD1. After removal of 5 bases from V and 4 bases from J, the junction contained 5 bases not matched to a gene. The germline CDR1 and CDR2 sequences are MNHEY and SMNVEV (reference sequence). CDR3 size: 14 residues. The CDR3: CASSTGTGIYGYTF. The CDR3 DNA is TGTGCCAGCAGTACCGGGACAGGGATCTATGGCTACACCTTC.

The chain couples TRBV9 to TRBJ2-1; 16 nucleotides line up with TRBD2. Losses at the gene ends were 4 bases for V and 6 bases for J; bases not matched to a gene: 10. The CDR3 is 18 residues long. Germline V lookup: CDR1 SGDLS, CDR2 YYNGEE. The DNA of the CDR3 is TGTGCCAGCAGCCCCTGGGGACTAGCGGGGGGGAATCTCAATGAGCAGTTCTTC. It translates to CASSPWGLAGGNLNEQFF.

V is TRBV19 and J is TRBJ1-3; 7 bases are shared with TRBD1. From germline, CDR1 is LNHDA and CDR2 SQIVND (reference sequence). After removal of 0 bases from V and 7 bases from J, the junction contained 6 bases not matched to a gene. This CDR3 region has 15 residues. CDR3 region: CASSIEIGTANTIYF. CDR3 coding DNA: TGTGCCAGTAGTATAGAAATCGGGACAGCCAACACCATATATTTT.

The chain carries TRBV30 and TRBJ2-7, with 7 bases identical to TRBD1. Unmatched junction bases numbered 8, after V lost 1 base and J lost 5 bases. Germline CDR1 and CDR2: GTSNPN and SVGIG (reference sequence). The CDR3 is made up of 14 amino acids. In nucleotides, the CDR3 is TGTGCCTGGAGTGATCTAGGGGGCGCGGACGAGCAGTACTTC. Protein: CAWSDLGGADEQYF.

This chain uses TRBV5-4 with TRBJ1-2, with 9 bases that match TRBD1. Germline V lookup: CDR1 SGHNT, CDR2 YYREEE (reference sequence). V lost 2 bases and J lost 5; bases outside the gene matches: 13. The CDR3 is 17 amino acids. The CDR3: CASSFAGQGYIEYGYTF. The CDR3 coding sequence is TGTGCCAGCAGCTTTGCGGGACAGGGCTACATAGAGTATGGCTACACCTTC. The full variable domain, its missing parts supplied by reference TRBV5-4 and TRBJ1-2, is ETGVTQSPTHLIKTRGQQVTLRCSSQSGHNTVSWYQQALGQGPQFIFQYYREEENGRGNFPPRFSGLQFPNYSSELNVNALELDDSALYLCASSFAGQGYIEYGYTFGSGTRLTVV.

The chain combines TRBV7-8 with TRBJ1-3; D possibly corresponds to TRBD1 (6 bases). CDR1 and CDR2 (germline): SGHVS, FQNEAQ. Trimming removed 4 bases from V and 2 bases from J, with 12 bases in between. The CDR3 is 15 amino acids. The CDR3 DNA reads as TGTGCCAGCAGCTCAACAGGGTCCCCTGGAAACACCATATATTTT. Translating gives CASSSTGSPGNTIYF.

The rearrangement links TRBV6-5 to TRBJ1-1; possibly TRBD1 for D (6 bases). CDR1 MNHEY and CDR2 SVGAGI come from the germline V gene. The CDR3 consists of 13 residues. Deletions cut 8 bases from V and 1 base from J, with 11 bases between. CDR3 protein: CASFGDTNTEAFF. The CDR3 region has the DNA TGTGCCAGCTTCGGGGACACGAACACTGAAGCTTTCTTT.

This sequence joins TRBV7-9 and TRBJ1-3; the D gene is possibly TRBD1 (5 bases). CDR1 SEHNR and CDR2 FQNEAQ come from the germline V gene (reference sequence). Trimming removed 5 bases from V and 0 bases from J, with 11 bases in between. This CDR3 is built from 15 residues. The CDR3 spells CASSPGGNSGNTIYF. CDR3 DNA: TGTGCCAGCAGCCCGGGGGGAAACTCTGGAAACACCATATATTTT.

This rearrangement joins TRBV7-3 to TRBJ2-1; TRBD1 matches 9 bases. Germline values: CDR1 SGHTA, CDR2 FQGTGA. With 4 bases clipped from V and 7 bases from J, the junction kept 8 bases outside the gene matches. The CDR3 runs to 15 residues. In DNA, the CDR3 is TGTGCCAGCAGCTCCGGGACAGGGAAGGCAAATGAGCAGTTCTTC. Amino acid sequence: CASSSGTGKANEQFF. The full variable domain, its missing parts supplied by reference TRBV7-3 and TRBJ2-1, is GAGVSQTPSNKVTEKGKYVELRCDPISGHTALYWYRQSLGQGPEFLIYFQGTGAADDSGLPNDRFFAVRPEGSVSTLKIQRTERGDSAVYLCASSSGTGKANEQFFGPGTRLTVL.

The DNA for the CDR3 is TGTGCCAGCAGTGAGGAGGGCTCCTACAATGAGCAGTTCTTC. This sequence encodes CASSEEGSYNEQFF. The chain recombines TRBV6-4 with TRBJ2-1, with D perhaps matching TRBD2 (6 bases). V lost 3 bases and J 0 bases, leaving 6 bases between the germline ends. CDR1 is MRHNA, CDR2 SNTAGT, per germline. The CDR3 totals 14 residues.

This clone was seen a single time. This CDR3 reads CAWTSASYEQYF. The CDR3 DNA is TGTGCCTGGACTAGCGCGAGCTACGAGCAGTACTTC. V and J are TRBV30 and TRBJ2-7; maybe TRBD2 (6 bases). The V gene's germline CDR1 is GTSNPN and CDR2 SVGIG (reference sequence). The CDR3 covers 12 residues. V lost 4 bases, J lost 3 bases, and 10 bases lay in between.

CDR3 region: CASSVWTRTEAFF. For the CDR3, the DNA is TGTGCCAGCAGCGTGTGGACAAGAACTGAAGCTTTCTTT. This chain links TRBV7-2 with TRBJ1-1, with a possible D match to TRBD1 (5 bases). CDR3 length: 13 amino acids. V was clipped by 5 bases and J by 5 bases, with 12 bases between them. CDR1 and CDR2 from the germline V gene are SGHTA and FQGNSA.

This CDR3 is CSVEDARGHGYTF. CDR3 nucleotide sequence: TGCAGCGTTGAAGATGCAAGGGGCCATGGCTACACCTTC. V and J are TRBV29-1 and TRBJ1-2; possibly TRBD1 for D (5 bases). This CDR3 has 13 residues. Looked up from germline, CDR1 is SQVTM and CDR2 is ANQGSEA. Trimming left V 0 bases short and J 6 bases short, with 11 bases between.

This clone was observed once. The chain combines TRBV9 with TRBJ1-1; D unresolved. Germline loops: CDR1 SGDLS, CDR2 YYNGEE. The ends were cut back, 4 bases at V and 8 bases at J, with 21 bases in the middle. CDR3 length: 15 amino acids. CDR3 sequence reads: CASSSPGRGGKEAFF. CDR3 coding DNA: TGTGCCAGCAGCTCACCTGGACGGGGAGGTAAAGAAGCTTTCTTT.

The chain employs TRBV5-1 and TRBJ2-7, with 7 positions matching TRBD1. Germline V gives CDR1 SGHRS, CDR2 YFSETQ. V was clipped by 4 bases and J by 3 bases; unmatched bases: 7. The CDR3 is 14 amino acids. The CDR3 DNA sequence: TGCGCCAGCAGCGTCGGACCAGGGGGCTACGAGCAGTACTTC. It codes for CASSVGPGGYEQYF.

J is TRBJ2-1 and V is TRBV4-1; 12 nucleotides align to TRBD2. The germline V gene has CDR1 MGHRA and CDR2 YSYEKL. This CDR3 is built from 17 residues. The ends lost 0 bases at V and 9 bases at J; junction bases unmatched: 9. The CDR3 DNA reads TGCGCCAGCAGCCAAGAGGCTAGCGGGGGGGCCGTTGGTGAGCAGTTCTTC. It codes for CASSQEASGGAVGEQFF.

The sample holds a few counts of this clone. This chain uses TRBV27 with TRBJ1-1; 7 nucleotides match TRBD1. Losses at the gene ends were 5 bases for V and 5 bases for J; bases not matched to a gene: 2. The CDR3 runs to 12 residues. Per germline, CDR1 MNHEY and CDR2 SMNVEV (reference sequence). This CDR3 is CASSPQGTEAFF. For the CDR3, the DNA is TGTGCCAGCAGTCCACAGGGGACTGAAGCTTTCTTT.

In DNA form, the CDR3 reads TGTGCCAGCTCAGCCGTGGGCGGGGGACGAACTGAAGCTTTCTTT. Translation gives CASSAVGGGRTEAFF. The chain recombines TRBV18 with TRBJ1-1, with D possibly TRBD1 on 5 matching bases. V gave up 5 bases and J gave up 5 bases, with 18 bases separating them. The CDR3 covers 15 residues. The germline CDR1 and CDR2 sequences are KGHSH and LQKENI.

The V gene is TRBV7-9, the J gene TRBJ1-1; unclear D gene. This CDR3 spans 13 amino acids. The ends were cut back, 8 bases at V and 5 bases at J, with 15 bases in the middle. Germline values: CDR1 SEHNR, CDR2 FQNEAQ (reference sequence). DNA of the CDR3: TGTGCCAGCGGCCCATTGGCGGGGACTGAAGCTTTCTTT. It codes for CASGPLAGTEAFF.

The V gene is TRBV4-3, the J gene TRBJ2-5; the D is unclear. The germline CDR1 and CDR2 sequences are LGHNA and YSLEER. The V end was cut by 3 bases, the J end by 0 bases, with 17 bases between. The CDR3 covers 17 residues. The CDR3 sequence is CASSQRLGPLNQETQYF. DNA of the CDR3: TGCGCCAGCAGCCAGAGGCTCGGTCCGCTTAACCAAGAGACCCAGTACTTC.

V usage is TRBV5-1 and J usage is TRBJ1-1; the D gene is possibly TRBD1 (5 bases). This CDR3 has 17 amino acids. CDR1 is SGHRS, CDR2 YFSETQ, per germline. Trimming shortened V by 0 bases and J by 5 bases, and 20 bases separated the two germline ends. CDR3 residues: CASSLATGSVFPTEAFF. CDR3 bases: TGCGCCAGCAGCTTGGCCACAGGAAGTGTTTTTCCTACTGAAGCTTTCTTT. Looking up the rest from reference TRBV5-1 and TRBJ1-1 gives the full variable domain: KAGVTQTPRYLIKTRGQQVTLSCSPISGHRSVSWYQQTPGQGLQFLFEYFSETQRNKGNFPGRFSGRQFSNSRSEMNVSTLELGDSALYLCASSLATGSVFPTEAFFGQGTRLTVV.

The table lists this clone with a count of one. The rearrangement joins TRBV2 to TRBJ1-1, with a tentative D call TRBD1 (5 bases). V was pared by 7 bases and J by 7 bases, with 10 bases between. The CDR3 runs to 11 residues. Germline loops: CDR1 SNHLY, CDR2 FYNNEI. The CDR3 region has the DNA TGTGCCAGCAATTACCAGGGTGAAGCTTTCTTT. The encoded protein is CASNYQGEAFF.

The gene calls are TRBV7-9 and TRBJ2-1; 7 bases agree with TRBD2. CDR3 length: 15 amino acids. Trimming removed 1 base from V and 9 bases from J; junction bases left unmatched: 9. In germline, CDR1 is SEHNR, CDR2 FQNEAQ (reference sequence). The CDR3 region has the DNA TGTGCCAGCAGCTTAGAGGGTCAGGGCGGGGGTGAGCAGTTCTTC. Its translation: CASSLEGQGGGEQFF.

The chain is built from TRBV4-1 and TRBJ1-2, with TRBD1 matching 8 bases. This CDR3 region has 16 residues. CDR1 is MGHRA, CDR2 YSYEKL, per germline. V trimming: 4 bases; J trimming: 0 bases; junction bases outside the gene matches: 7. The CDR3 DNA is TGCGCCAGCAGCCTCCCTGGACAGGGAGCTAACTATGGCTACACCTTC. Translation: CASSLPGQGANYGYTF.

The chain joins TRBV2 to TRBJ1-1; 10 positions agree with TRBD1. V trimming: 8 bases; J trimming: 11 bases; junction bases outside the gene matches: 5. The CDR3 runs 11 residues. Germline values: CDR1 SNHLY, CDR2 FYNNEI. CDR3 sequence reads: CASGTGVEAFF. CDR3 in DNA: TGTGCCAGCGGGACAGGGGTCGAGGCTTTCTTT.

This chain connects TRBV7-2 to TRBJ2-5; 9 nucleotides align to TRBD1. Per the germline V gene, CDR1 is SGHTA and CDR2 is FQGNSA. This CDR3 is built from 17 residues. V trimming: 2 bases; J trimming: 5 bases; junction bases outside the gene matches: 12. CDR3 sequence: CASSLSTWTGVGETQYF. As DNA, the CDR3 is TGTGCCAGCAGCTTATCAACATGGACAGGGGTAGGGGAGACCCAGTACTTC. Full variable domain (missing parts from reference TRBV7-2 and TRBJ2-5): GAGVSQSPSNKVTEKGKDVELRCDPISGHTALYWYRQSLGQGLEFLIYFQGNSAPDKSGLPSDRFSAERTGGSVSTLTIQRTQQEDSAVYLCASSLSTWTGVGETQYFGPGTRLLVL.